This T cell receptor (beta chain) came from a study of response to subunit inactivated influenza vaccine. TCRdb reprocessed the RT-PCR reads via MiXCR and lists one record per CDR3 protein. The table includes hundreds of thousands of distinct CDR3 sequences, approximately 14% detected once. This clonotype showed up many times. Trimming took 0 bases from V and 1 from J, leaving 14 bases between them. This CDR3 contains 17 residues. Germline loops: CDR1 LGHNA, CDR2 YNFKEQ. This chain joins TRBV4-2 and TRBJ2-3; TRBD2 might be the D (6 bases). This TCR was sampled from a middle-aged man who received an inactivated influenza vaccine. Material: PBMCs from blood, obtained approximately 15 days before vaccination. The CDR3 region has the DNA TGTGCCAGCAGCCAAGATCCCGGGAGACGAGGCACAGATACGCAGTATTTT. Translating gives CASSQDPGRRGTDTQYF.